This is a list of T cell receptor beta chains from one sample in a study of blood T cell repertoires in COVID-19. The table came from immunoSEQ multiplex PCR; TCRdb's copy has only in-frame clones and leaves some out. This table has about 290,000 clones, 89% appearing once. Sequencing was performed on peripheral blood. The receptors were gathered from a woman aged 30 to 39 with COVID-19, enrolled during active disease. Each CDR3 is given with its conserved first and last residue. D genes are given only for firm matches. Size is omitted from some rows. Given values are once, few, many or a class for expanded clones.

D gene	clone size	CDR3 length	V gene	J gene	CDR3 DNA	CDR3 protein
TRBD1	-	14	TRBV7-9	TRBJ2-7	TGTGCCAGCAGCTTAGCGGGACAGGGTGGCGAGCAGTACTTC	CASSLAGQGGEQYF
TRBD1	-	14	TRBV30	TRBJ1-1	TGTGCCTGGAGTATTGGGACAGGGGACACTGAAGCTTTCTTT	CAWSIGTGDTEAFF
-	-	14	TRBV3-1/TRBV3-2	TRBJ1-1	TGTGCCAGCAGCCTAAGGGAGGCTCACACTGAAGCTTTCTTT	CASSLREAHTEAFF
-	-	13	TRBV7-2	TRBJ2-3	TGTGCCAGCAGCAATCGAGGGTCGGGGACGCAGTATTTT	CASSNRGSGTQYF
-	once	13	TRBV2	TRBJ1-2	TGTGCCAGCAGCTTCGCGGGGGCCGGAGGCTACACCTTC	CASSFAGAGGYTF
TRBD1	once	14	TRBV11-2	TRBJ1-6	TGTGCCAGCAGGCGGGACAGTACTAATTCACCCCTCCACTTT	CASRRDSTNSPLHF
TRBD2	-	19	TRBV27	TRBJ2-3	TGTGCCAGCAGCATAATGGCCAGGGTCCGGGGGGGGCCGGCAGATACGCAGTATTTT	CASSIMARVRGGPADTQYF
-	-	16	TRBV18	TRBJ2-3	TGTGCCAGCTCAGTTGTTGGAGCAGGGACTACAGATACGCAGTATTTT	CASSVVGAGTTDTQYF
TRBD1	-	20	TRBV7-7	TRBJ2-7	TGTGCCAGCAGCTCCCTTTTCCAGGTAGGTACAGGGGAATACGTGGACGAGCAGTACTTC	CASSSLFQVGTGEYVDEQYF
-	-	16	TRBV11-2	TRBJ1-1	TGTGCCAGCAGAACTGGGACACTCAGTGTTAACACTGAAGCTTTCTTT	CASRTGTLSVNTEAFF
-	once	15	TRBV5-4	TRBJ2-3	TGTGCCAGCAGCTTTATTGGGGGGGCCGTAGATACGCAGTATTTT	CASSFIGGAVDTQYF
TRBD1	-	17	TRBV4-1	TRBJ1-5	TGCGCCAGCAGCCAGCCGGGACAGGGGGCTCTAGATCAGCCCCAGCATTTT	CASSQPGQGALDQPQHF
TRBD1	-	15	TRBV18	TRBJ2-4	TGTGCCAGCTCACCACCGGGACAGGGAAAAAACATTCAGTACTTC	CASSPPGQGKNIQYF
TRBD2	-	16	TRBV5-1	TRBJ2-3	TGCGCCAGCAGCGCCGCCCTAGCGGGGGCCAGGGATACGCAGTATTTT	CASSAALAGARDTQYF
TRBD1	-	15	TRBV5-1	TRBJ2-5	TGCGCCAGCAGCTTGGCGGGACAGACAAAAGAGACCCAGTACTTC	CASSLAGQTKETQYF
TRBD1	-	13	TRBV5-1	TRBJ1-4	TGCGCCAGCAGTTTAGGGACAGCTGAAAAACTGTTTTTT	CASSLGTAEKLFF
TRBD1	-	15	TRBV28	TRBJ1-6	TGTGCCAGCAGTGTCCCACAGGGGACCAATTCACCCCTCCACTTT	CASSVPQGTNSPLHF
-	-	14	TRBV4-1	TRBJ2-1	TGCGCCAGCAGCCAATCTCCGGGTCACAATGAGCAGTTCTTC	CASSQSPGHNEQFF
-	-	15	TRBV6-5	TRBJ1-4	TGTGCCAGCAGTCCGGATGCGGGAGAGGGGTTCGGACTGTTTTTT	CASSPDAGEGFGLFF
TRBD2	-	15	TRBV2	TRBJ2-1	TGTGCCAGCAGGCCGCGGGGGAGCTCCTACAATGAGCAGTTCTTC	CASRPRGSSYNEQFF
-	-	13	TRBV29-1	TRBJ2-7	TGCAGCGTTGAATCGGCAGGGTCCCACGAGCAGTACTTC	CSVESAGSHEQYF
TRBD1	-	15	TRBV7-9	TRBJ2-5	TGTGCCAGCAGCCTAAACAGGGGGCGAAAAGAGACCCAGTACTTC	CASSLNRGRKETQYF
-	-	14	TRBV2	TRBJ1-1	TGTGCCAGCAGTGAGGGGGGTGTGAACACTGAAGCTTTCTTT	CASSEGGVNTEAFF
TRBD1	-	14	TRBV7-2	TRBJ2-7	TGTGCCAGCAGCGACCGGACAGGTCCCTACGAGCAGTACTTC	CASSDRTGPYEQYF
-	-	12	TRBV5-1	TRBJ1-4	TGCGCCAGCAGCCGCGTTACGGGAAAACTGTTTTTT	CASSRVTGKLFF
TRBD1	-	15	TRBV7-9	TRBJ1-2	TGTGCCAGCAGCCGCGGGACAGGGGGAAACTATGGCTACACCTTC	CASSRGTGGNYGYTF
TRBD2	once	15	TRBV3-1/TRBV3-2	TRBJ2-3	TGTGCCAGCAGCCAGGGACTAGCGGGGGGCAGGACGCAGTATTTT	CASSQGLAGGRTQYF
-	-	14	TRBV7-9	TRBJ1-3	TGTGCCAGCAGCTTAGGCTACTCTGGAAACACCATATATTTT	CASSLGYSGNTIYF